The 31 T cell receptor beta chains presented below share a single source sample, sequenced in a study of T-cell reconstitution after alpha-beta-depleted transplantation in children. Unique molecular identifiers were incorporated during preparation of the TCRbeta library. Using its own MiXCR run on the PCR reads, TCRdb lists one record per CDR3 protein. The top ten clones hold about 5.4% of a sample with some 530,000 distinct CDR3 sequences, approximately 13% of them seen once. The sample consisted of PBMCs from the stem cell graft donor, taken from the stem cell graft. These receptors came from a human donor who donated a stem cell graft to a child with combined immunodeficiency.

The chain employs TRBV20-1 and TRBJ2-5, with D unresolved. The V gene lost 7 bases and the J gene lost 4 bases, with 10 bases spanning the gap. This CDR3 region has 11 residues. Germline CDR1 DFQATT, CDR2 SNEGSKA (reference sequence). CDR3 protein: CSGVNLETQYF. The DNA for the CDR3 is TGCAGTGGTGTAAACCTAGAGACCCAGTACTTC.

This clonotype turned up a few times. The chain has TRBV29-1 and TRBJ1-1; D perhaps matches TRBD1 (5 bases). V was clipped by 6 bases and J by 5 bases, with 13 bases between them. Germline V gene sequence: CDR1 SQVTM, CDR2 ANQGSEA. This CDR3 region has 12 residues. CDR3 sequence (DNA): TGCAGCGTAGGGCCAGGGACGACTGAAGCTTTCTTT. Translation gives CSVGPGTTEAFF.

This clonotype was picked up many times. The chain is built from TRBV6-5 and TRBJ1-5; the D is unclear. V gave up 6 bases and J gave up 10 bases, with 13 bases separating them. The CDR3 spans 12 residues. Germline V gene data show CDR1 as MNHEY and CDR2 as SVGAGI. CDR3 residues: CASSQPGAPQHF. The CDR3 coding sequence is TGTGCCAGCAGCCAACCGGGTGCACCCCAGCATTTT.

This clonotype showed up just a few times. The chain recombines TRBV4-2 with TRBJ2-3; no reliable D call. Trimming left V 0 bases short and J 4 bases short, with 17 bases between. The CDR3 covers 17 residues. Per the germline V gene, CDR1 is LGHNA and CDR2 is YNFKEQ. The CDR3 is CASSQDLSILTPDTQYF. The CDR3 DNA reads TGTGCCAGCAGCCAAGACCTTAGCATCCTTACCCCAGATACGCAGTATTTT.

This clonotype was observed a handful of times. The chain is built from TRBV19 and TRBJ1-6; 9 nucleotides agree with TRBD1. The V and J ends lost 5 bases and 7 bases, in that order; junction bases with no gene match: 3. This CDR3 spans 14 amino acids. Germline CDR1 reads LNHDA; CDR2 reads SQIVND (reference sequence). CDR3 loop: CASSFGQGNSPLHF. The DNA for the CDR3 is TGTGCCAGTAGTTTCGGACAGGGGAATTCACCCCTCCACTTT.

This chain links TRBV9 with TRBJ1-5; D remains unclear. This CDR3 has 15 amino acids. Germline V CDR1 and CDR2: SGDLS, YYNGEE. Trimming cost V 4 bases and J 0 bases, with 11 bases left between them. The CDR3 region has the DNA TGTGCCAGCAGCCCCAACGGAGATAGCAATCAGCCCCAGCATTTT. This sequence encodes CASSPNGDSNQPQHF.

The chain uses TRBV24-1 and TRBJ2-5, with 12 bases lining up with TRBD1. V was clipped by 3 bases and J by 4 bases; unmatched bases: 11. The CDR3 covers 18 residues. Germline CDR1 reads KGHDR; CDR2 reads SFDVKD. In DNA form, the CDR3 reads TGTGCCACCAGTGATCCCGGGACAGGGGGCGGCTTTGGAGAGACCCAGTACTTC. Protein sequence: CATSDPGTGGGFGETQYF.

This chain connects TRBV28 to TRBJ2-5; 7 bases align to TRBD1. Germline lookup yields CDR1 MDHEN and CDR2 SYDVKM. The CDR3 runs to 16 residues. V shed 3 bases and J 0 bases; nucleotides not matched to a gene: 7. The CDR3 spells CASSFPGTVYQETQYF. In DNA form, the CDR3 reads TGTGCCAGCAGTTTCCCCGGGACAGTCTACCAAGAGACCCAGTACTTC.

The chain couples TRBV7-2 to TRBJ1-1; 7 nucleotides match TRBD1. Germline lookup yields CDR1 SGHTA and CDR2 FQGNSA. Trimming removed 3 bases from V and 1 base from J; junction bases left unmatched: 11. The CDR3 spans 17 residues. CDR3 sequence: CASSFPVGGAGNTEAFF. The CDR3 coding sequence is TGTGCCAGCAGCTTCCCTGTAGGGGGCGCAGGGAACACTGAAGCTTTCTTT.

In this sample, this clonotype turned up many times. J is TRBJ1-5 and V is TRBV4-3; possible D gene TRBD1, 6 bases. Trimming left V 1 base short and J 9 bases short, with 13 bases between. The CDR3 covers 14 residues. CDR1 and CDR2 from the germline V gene are LGHNA and YSLEER. The CDR3 is CASSQVKGGGPQHF. In DNA form, the CDR3 reads TGCGCCAGCAGCCAAGTGAAGGGGGGTGGGCCCCAGCATTTT.

This clonotype was observed a few times. The chain carries TRBV6-2 or TRBV6-3 and TRBJ2-1; 14 bases are shared with TRBD2. The CDR3 runs 21 residues. The V gene's germline CDR1 is MNHEY and CDR2 SVGEGT. The trim removed 0 bases at V and 9 bases at J, leaving 19 bases unmatched. Here the CDR3 DNA reads TGTGCCAGCAGTTACTCGCGTATATCGGGGACTAGCGGGGGCCCCGGGAGTGAGCAGTTCTTC. It specifies CASSYSRISGTSGGPGSEQFF.

This clonotype was counted a few times. V gene TRBV12-3 or TRBV12-4 combines with J gene TRBJ2-2; D is possibly TRBD2 (5 bases). This CDR3 contains 15 residues. Trimming removed 6 bases at V and 4 bases at J, with 15 bases between. The CDR3 nucleotides read TGTGCCAGCAGCTGGACCCCGGGATCCACCGGGGAGCTGTTTTTT. This codes for CASSWTPGSTGELFF.

This clonotype came up many times. The rearrangement uses TRBV30 and TRBJ1-1; D is unclear. CDR3 length: 11 amino acids. Germline CDR1 reads GTSNPN; CDR2 reads SVGIG (reference sequence). Trimming cost V 2 bases and J 5 bases, with 6 bases left between them. The CDR3 protein is CAWSKSTEAFF. CDR3 nucleotides: TGTGCCTGGAGTAAGAGTACTGAAGCTTTCTTT. Complete variable domain (other parts from reference TRBV30 and TRBJ1-1): SQTIHQWPATLVQPVGSPLSLECTVEGTSNPNLYWYRQAAGRGLQLLFYSVGIGQISSEVPQNLSASRPQDRQFILSSKKLLLSDSGFYLCAWSKSTEAFFGQGTRLTVV.

DNA for the CDR3: TGCAGTGCTAGGGGTACTAGACAGGCGGGAGCCAAAAACATTCAGTACTTC. Translation: CSARGTRQAGAKNIQYF. The chain combines TRBV20-1 with TRBJ2-4; D is perhaps TRBD1 (6 bases). V was cut by 3 bases and J by 0 bases, with 18 bases left in between. Germline V CDR1 and CDR2: DFQATT, SNEGSKA (reference sequence). CDR3 length: 17 amino acids.

This clonotype was observed many times. The chain employs TRBV10-2 and TRBJ2-1; 11 nucleotides agree with TRBD2. Germline-derived CDR1 and CDR2 are WSHSY and SAAADI. The J segment lost 8 bases and the V segment lost 6 bases, leaving 9 bases of the junction unmatched. CDR3 length: 15 amino acids. CDR3 protein: CASRERLAGIDEQFF. The CDR3, as DNA: TGCGCCAGCAGAGAAAGACTAGCGGGAATTGATGAGCAGTTCTTC.

This clonotype was counted only a few times. This sequence joins TRBV24-1 and TRBJ2-2, with 10 bases lining up with TRBD1. CDR3 size: 14 residues. J gave up 5 bases and V 11 bases, and 7 bases lay outside the gene matches. Germline-derived CDR1 and CDR2 are KGHDR and SFDVKD. The CDR3 bases are TGTGCCATCCAGACAGGGGGCGAAACCGGGGAGCTGTTTTTT. Amino acids: CAIQTGGETGELFF.

This clonotype was recorded a few times. V gene TRBV20-1 combines with J gene TRBJ2-5, with 11 bases matching TRBD1. The CDR3 totals 13 residues. Per the germline V gene, CDR1 is DFQATT and CDR2 is SNEGSKA (reference sequence). The CDR3 is CSVWTGGAETQYF. CDR3 DNA: TGCAGCGTTTGGACAGGGGGCGCGGAGACCCAGTACTTC.

The chain joins TRBV7-9 to TRBJ2-5, with 12 bases identical to TRBD2. This CDR3 is 15 amino acids long. J gave up 2 bases and V 4 bases, and 2 bases lay outside the gene matches. CDR1 SEHNR and CDR2 FQNEAQ come from the germline V gene (reference sequence). Written as DNA, the CDR3 is TGTGCCAGCAGCTACGGACTAGCGGGACAAGAGACCCAGTACTTC. Translation: CASSYGLAGQETQYF. The full variable domain, completed using reference TRBV7-9 and TRBJ2-5, is DTGVSQNPRHKITKRGQNVTFRCDPISEHNRLYWYRQTLGQGPEFLTYFQNEAQLEKSRLLSDRFSAERPKGSFSTLEIQRTEQGDSAMYLCASSYGLAGQETQYFGPGTRLLVL.

The chain links TRBV20-1 to TRBJ2-7; the match to TRBD1 covers 11 bases. V shed 2 bases, J shed 3 bases, and the junction held 6 bases outside the gene matches. Germline loops: CDR1 DFQATT, CDR2 SNEGSKA (reference sequence). There are 15 residues in the CDR3. CDR3 bases: TGCAGTGCTAGACCTTGGGGACAGGGGGACTACGAGCAGTACTTC. Its translation: CSARPWGQGDYEQYF.

This clonotype occurred many times. The chain uses TRBV12-3 or TRBV12-4 and TRBJ2-7; TRBD1 is a possible D gene (5 bases). This CDR3 is 15 amino acids long. V lost 7 bases and J lost 0, with 16 bases in between. The CDR3 reads CASTLGLVSSYEQYF. The CDR3 nucleotides read TGTGCCAGCACCCTGGGGCTGGTGAGCTCCTACGAGCAGTACTTC.

This clonotype occurred many times. The CDR3 sequence is CATSEGGQDSGYNEQFF. The DNA of the CDR3 is TGTGCCACCAGTGAGGGTGGGCAGGACAGCGGGTACAATGAGCAGTTCTTC. The rearrangement joins TRBV24-1 to TRBJ2-1; TRBD1 or TRBD2 may be the D gene (6 bases each). V gave up 4 bases and J gave up 4 bases, with 19 bases separating them. Looked up from germline, CDR1 is KGHDR and CDR2 is SFDVKD. The CDR3 extends over 17 amino acids.

On this clonotype itself: Germline is not matched at one junction end, which may reflect a read error. V usage is TRBV7-7 and J usage is TRBJ2-3; 13 positions match TRBD2. Per the germline V gene, CDR1 is SSHAT and CDR2 is FNYEAQ (reference sequence). The CDR3 extends over 18 amino acids. In nucleotides, the CDR3 is TGTGCTAGCAGCCCTGGGACTAGCGGGGCCCATAGCACAGATACGCAGTATTTT. As protein: CASSPGTSGAHSTDTQYF.

This clonotype was detected ten times or more. The V and J genes are TRBV15 and TRBJ2-1; 7 bases agree with TRBD1. The CDR3 spans 15 residues. CDR1 and CDR2 (germline): LNHNV, YYDKDF (reference sequence). The V and J ends lost 0 bases and 8 bases, in that order; junction bases with no gene match: 7. The CDR3 DNA sequence: TGTGCCACCAGCAGAGACAGGGGGTTCATTTATGAGCAGTTCTTC. Its translation is CATSRDRGFIYEQFF.

V and J are TRBV7-2 and TRBJ1-5; D remains unclear. The CDR3 has 14 residues. Germline V gene data show CDR1 as SGHTA and CDR2 as FQGNSA. With 4 bases removed from V and 6 bases from J, the gap between germline ends came to 13 bases. This CDR3 reads CASSSRFGGQPQHF. The DNA of the CDR3 is TGTGCCAGCAGCTCCCGATTCGGTGGTCAGCCCCAGCATTTT.

This rearrangement joins TRBV28 to TRBJ2-7; D is tentatively TRBD1 or TRBD2 (5 bases each). The CDR3 has 15 residues. Germline CDR1 and CDR2: MDHEN and SYDVKM. V shed 2 bases and J shed 7 bases, with 18 bases lying between them. The CDR3 spells CASSLPRQRVGEQYF. Written as DNA, the CDR3 is TGTGCCAGCAGTTTACCTCGACAGAGGGTGGGGGAGCAGTACTTC.

This chain uses TRBV12-3 or TRBV12-4 with TRBJ1-1; tentative D call: TRBD1 (6 bases). CDR3 size: 15 residues. V was cut by 6 bases and J by 4 bases, with 18 bases left in between. CDR3 in amino acids: CASSNRVWLGTEAFF. In nucleotides, the CDR3 is TGTGCCAGCAGCAACAGGGTTTGGTTGGGCACTGAAGCTTTCTTT.

This clonotype has at least ten counts. This chain links TRBV6-2 or TRBV6-3 with TRBJ2-5; D remains ambiguous. The CDR3 runs to 14 residues. The V and J ends lost 5 bases and 4 bases respectively, with 14 bases between them. Germline V CDR1 and CDR2: MNHEY, SVGEGT. Written as DNA, the CDR3 is TGTGCCAGCAGTACCTCCGGCGAGCGAGAGACCCAGTACTTC. As protein: CASSTSGERETQYF.

This clonotype was seen repeatedly, ten times or more. The gene calls are TRBV21-1 and TRBJ1-1. TRBV21-1 constitutes a pseudogene. The CDR3 loop spans 14 amino acids. The CDR3 sequence is CASSKYSTNTEAFF. CDR3 nucleotide sequence: TGTGCCAGCAGCAAATATTCGACAAACACTGAAGCTTTCTTT.

This clonotype was detected ten times or more. CDR3 loop: CASSYRVRTGLEQFF. Here the CDR3 DNA reads TGTGCCAGCAGTTACAGAGTCAGGACAGGGCTTGAGCAGTTCTTC. This chain connects TRBV6-5 to TRBJ2-1; 8 positions match TRBD1. The germline CDR1 and CDR2 sequences are MNHEY and SVGAGI. The J segment lost 9 bases and the V segment lost 2 bases, leaving 9 bases of the junction unmatched. The CDR3 consists of 15 residues.

This clonotype was counted at least ten times. The chain uses TRBV7-2 and TRBJ2-4; D perhaps matches TRBD1 (6 bases). Germline values: CDR1 SGHTA, CDR2 FQGNSA. The length of the CDR3 is 17 residues. Trimming pared 5 bases from V and 0 bases from J, leaving 17 bases between. CDR3 sequence: CASSPRPGVLAKNIQYF. CDR3 DNA: TGTGCCAGCAGCCCAAGACCAGGGGTACTAGCCAAAAACATTCAGTACTTC.

This chain links TRBV10-3 with TRBJ2-7; possible D gene TRBD2, 6 bases. V gave up 6 bases and J gave up 7 bases, with 13 bases separating them. There are 12 residues in the CDR3. From germline, CDR1 is ENHRY and CDR2 SYGVKD. This CDR3 is CAISGSSGEQYF. CDR3 DNA sequence: TGTGCCATCAGCGGGAGTTCGGGGGAGCAGTACTTC.